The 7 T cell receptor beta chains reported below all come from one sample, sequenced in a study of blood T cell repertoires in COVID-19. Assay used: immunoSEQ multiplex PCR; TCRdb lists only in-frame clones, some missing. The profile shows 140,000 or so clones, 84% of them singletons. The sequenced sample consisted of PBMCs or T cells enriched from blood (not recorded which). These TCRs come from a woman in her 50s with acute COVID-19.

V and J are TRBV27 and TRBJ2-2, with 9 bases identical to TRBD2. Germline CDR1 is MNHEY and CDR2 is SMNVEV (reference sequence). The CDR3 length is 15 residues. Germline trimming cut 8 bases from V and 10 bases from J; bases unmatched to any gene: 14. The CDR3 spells CASSSPAGGLEELFF. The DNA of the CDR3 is TGTGCCAGCTCCTCCCCAGCGGGAGGATTAGAGGAGCTGTTTTTT.

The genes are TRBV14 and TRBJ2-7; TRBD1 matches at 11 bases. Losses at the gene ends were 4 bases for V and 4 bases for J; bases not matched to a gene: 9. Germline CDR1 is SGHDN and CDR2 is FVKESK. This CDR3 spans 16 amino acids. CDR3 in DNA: TGTGCCAGCAGCCCTGGACAGGGGGCGATTGGGTACGAGCAGTACTTC. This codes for CASSPGQGAIGYEQYF.

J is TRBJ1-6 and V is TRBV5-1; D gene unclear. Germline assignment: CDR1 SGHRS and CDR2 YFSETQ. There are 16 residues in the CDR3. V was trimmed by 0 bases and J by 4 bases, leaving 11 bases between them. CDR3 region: CASSLAGGGYNSPLHF. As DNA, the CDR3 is TGCGCCAGCAGCTTGGCCGGTGGAGGGTATAATTCACCCCTCCACTTT.

DNA of the CDR3: TGCAGCGTCTACCTCGGAGCGAACACCGGGGAGCTGTTTTTT. Its translation is CSVYLGANTGELFF. V is TRBV29-1 and J is TRBJ2-2; D unresolved. The CDR3 sequence is 14 residues long. Trimming cost V 6 bases and J 0 bases, with 11 bases left between them. Germline CDR1 and CDR2: SQVTM and ANQGSEA.

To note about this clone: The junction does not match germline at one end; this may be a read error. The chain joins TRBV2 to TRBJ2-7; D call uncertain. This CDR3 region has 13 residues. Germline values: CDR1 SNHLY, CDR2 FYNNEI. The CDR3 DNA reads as TGTGCCAGCAGAGAAGTCCCGGTCTCCGAGCAGTACTTC. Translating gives CASREVPVSEQYF.

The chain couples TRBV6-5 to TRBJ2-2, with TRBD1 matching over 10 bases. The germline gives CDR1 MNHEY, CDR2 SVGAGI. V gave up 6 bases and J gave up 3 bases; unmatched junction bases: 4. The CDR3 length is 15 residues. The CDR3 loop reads CASSQGQGHTGELFF. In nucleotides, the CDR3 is TGTGCCAGCAGCCAGGGACAGGGGCACACCGGGGAGCTGTTTTTT.

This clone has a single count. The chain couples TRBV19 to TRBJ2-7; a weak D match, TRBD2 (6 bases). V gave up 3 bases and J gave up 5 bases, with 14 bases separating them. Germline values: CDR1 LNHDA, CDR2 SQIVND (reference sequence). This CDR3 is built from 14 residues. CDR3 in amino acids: CASSIPGLYNEQYF. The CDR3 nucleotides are TGTGCCAGTAGTATCCCGGGACTTTATAACGAGCAGTACTTC.